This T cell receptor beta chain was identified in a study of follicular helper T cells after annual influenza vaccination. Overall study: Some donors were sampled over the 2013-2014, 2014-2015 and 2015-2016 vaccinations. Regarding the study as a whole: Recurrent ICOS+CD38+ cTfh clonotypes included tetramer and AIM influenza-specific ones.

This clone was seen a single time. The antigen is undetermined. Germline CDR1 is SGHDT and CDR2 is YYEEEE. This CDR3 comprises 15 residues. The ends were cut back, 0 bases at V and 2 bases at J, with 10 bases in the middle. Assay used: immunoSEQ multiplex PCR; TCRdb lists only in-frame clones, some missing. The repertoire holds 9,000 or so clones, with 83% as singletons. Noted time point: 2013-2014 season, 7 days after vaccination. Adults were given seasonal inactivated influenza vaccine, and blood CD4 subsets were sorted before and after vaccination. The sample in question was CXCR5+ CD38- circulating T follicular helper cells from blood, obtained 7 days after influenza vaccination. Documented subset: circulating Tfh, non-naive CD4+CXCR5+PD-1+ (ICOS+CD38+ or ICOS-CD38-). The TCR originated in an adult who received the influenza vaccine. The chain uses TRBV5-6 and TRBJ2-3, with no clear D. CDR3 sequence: CASSLGTPPTDTQYF. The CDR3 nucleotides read TGTGCCAGCAGCTTGGGGACCCCCCCCACAGATACGCAGTATTTT.